Below are 23 T cell receptor beta chains sequenced from a single sample in a study of CD4 and CD8 cells across lung adenocarcinoma regions. Via MiXCR, TCRdb re-called the PCR reads, giving one row per CDR3 protein. The table has under 25,000 distinct CDR3 sequences, around 52% seen once. Sequenced input: CD4+ T cells from the center of a lung tumor. These receptors came from a male donor with lung adenocarcinoma. The CD4 and CD8 labels of this study may be unreliable.

The chain combines TRBV6-5 with TRBJ2-2, with 8 bases aligning to TRBD1. This CDR3 is built from 15 residues. Germline assignment: CDR1 MNHEY and CDR2 SVGAGI. The J segment lost 16 bases and the V segment lost 2 bases, leaving 15 bases of the junction unmatched. CDR3 nucleotides: TGTGCCAGCAGTTACACGGCAGGGGGCACAGAGGCGCAGTTTTTT. Amino acids: CASSYTAGGTEAQFF.

This clonotype came up many times. The chain is built from TRBV7-6 and TRBJ2-1, with 7 nucleotides matching TRBD1. The ends lost 1 base at V and 10 bases at J; junction bases unmatched: 4. Germline V lookup: CDR1 SGHVS, CDR2 FNYEAQ. CDR3 size: 13 residues. CDR3 DNA sequence: TGTGCCAGCAGCTTAGGACAGGGTATGGAGCAGTTCTTC. Its translation: CASSLGQGMEQFF.

Relative to its sample, this clonotype is medium-sized. Written as DNA, the CDR3 is TGTGCCAGCAGTCCAAAAACCGGGACAGCTAGCACAGATACGCAGTATTTT. This translates into CASSPKTGTASTDTQYF. The V gene is TRBV6-1, the J gene TRBJ2-3, with 7 nucleotides matching TRBD1. The CDR3 loop spans 17 amino acids. Germline CDR1 reads MNHNS; CDR2 reads SASEGT. V dropped 5 bases and J dropped 0; count of bases not matched to a gene: 11.

The rearrangement joins TRBV6-2 or TRBV6-3 to TRBJ2-4; 9 bases agree with TRBD1. J lost 1 base, V lost 8 bases, and 6 bases had no gene match. Germline V lookup: CDR1 MNHEY, CDR2 SVGEGT. The CDR3 spans 15 residues. The CDR3 coding sequence is TGTGCCAGCCTGACAGGGGGGATGGCCAAAAACATTCAGTACTTC. Protein product: CASLTGGMAKNIQYF.

This clonotype appeared a few times. The chain combines TRBV6-5 with TRBJ2-1, with TRBD2 matching 10 bases. Unmatched junction bases numbered 12, after V lost 0 bases and J lost 10 bases. Per the germline V gene, CDR1 is MNHEY and CDR2 is SVGAGI. The CDR3 has 17 amino acids. CDR3 amino acids: CASSYSGLAGVYNEQFF. The CDR3, as DNA: TGTGCCAGCAGTTACTCCGGGCTAGCGGGAGTATATAACGAGCAGTTCTTC.

For this clonotype: An end of the junction differs from the germline gene, which may be a read error. The chain recombines TRBV27 with TRBJ2-3; no clear D. CDR3 size: 15 residues. Germline V gene lookup returns CDR1 MNHEY and CDR2 SMNVEV (reference sequence). As DNA, the CDR3 is TGTGCCCGGACGTCAACGGCTGTGAGCACAGATGCGCAGTATTTT. Its protein product is CARTSTAVSTDAQYF.

Here the CDR3 reads CASSPGRLACGTETQYF. The CDR3 DNA reads TGTGCCAGCAGTCCTGGCCGACTAGCTTGTGGGACAGAGACCCAGTACTTC. The chain carries TRBV27 and TRBJ2-5; 7 bases agree with TRBD2. Germline V gene sequence: CDR1 MNHEY, CDR2 SMNVEV (reference sequence). The CDR3 runs to 17 residues. Trimming removed 5 bases from V and 4 bases from J; junction bases left unmatched: 16.

This clonotype has a single count. The junction departs from the called germline gene at one end, perhaps through a read error. This chain links TRBV6-1 with TRBJ2-2, with a possible D match to TRBD2 (5 bases). The CDR3 is 15 residues long. Germline CDR1 reads MNHNS; CDR2 reads SASEGT. The DNA of the CDR3 is TGTGCCCGCGGACTCCAGTCCGTGATTACAGAGAAGCTGTATTTT. It translates to CARGLQSVITEKLYF.

A remark on this clonotype: An end of the junction differs from the germline gene, which may be a read error. The chain recombines TRBV6-1 with TRBJ2-5; no firm D call. The J call could be wrong; TRBJ2-3 is a better fit for the DNA end. Germline V gene data show CDR1 as MNHNS and CDR2 as SASEGT. The CDR3 extends over 14 amino acids. Here the CDR3 reads CASSPGVPTETQYF. In nucleotides, the CDR3 is TGTGCGAGCAGCCCGGGCGTGCCTACAGAGACCCAGTATTTT.

Remarks on this clonotype: An end of the junction does not agree with germline; a read error may underlie this. Here the CDR3 DNA reads TGCGCCAGCACCCAAGGGGACTCCAGCTCCTACGAGCAGTACTTC. This sequence encodes CASTQGDSSSYEQYF. The chain carries TRBV4-1 and TRBJ2-7; the D gene is possibly TRBD2 (6 bases). The CDR3 contains 15 residues. Germline V gene lookup returns CDR1 MGHRA and CDR2 YSYEKL.

This clonotype has more than one count but fewer than ten. A read error may be the cause here, since a much bigger clone is one base away. The V call is TRBV10-2, the J call TRBJ2-4; a weak D match, TRBD1 (5 bases). Trimming stripped 6 bases from V and 13 bases from J, with 22 bases between. The CDR3 consists of 14 residues. Germline V gene sequence: CDR1 WSHSY, CDR2 SAAADI. The CDR3 bases are TGCGCCAGCAGAGGGGCGGTCCCTTACAATGAGCAGTACTTC. Translating gives CASRGAVPYNEQYF.

A word on this clonotype: At one boundary the junction diverges from the germline segment, which might be a read error. This chain links TRBV10-3 with TRBJ2-3; a possible D gene is TRBD1 (6 bases). This CDR3 region has 14 residues. The germline CDR1 and CDR2 sequences are ENHRY and SYGVKD. CDR3 nucleotide sequence: TGTGCCACCTTGACAGGCCTAAGCACAGGTACGCAGTTTTTT. Translating it yields CATLTGLSTGTQFF.

This clonotype was recorded many times. The chain couples TRBV6-5 to TRBJ2-1; 9 bases are shared with TRBD1. The J call may be incorrect, as the DNA end agrees better with TRBJ2-7. The CDR3 runs 14 residues. Germline V gene sequence: CDR1 MNHEY, CDR2 SVGAGI. The CDR3: CASSYGGQGYEQYF. CDR3 sequence (DNA): TGTGCCAGCAGTTACGGGGGACAGGGTTACGAGCAGTACTTC.

To note about this clonotype: A read error may account for a junction end that differs from germline. The chain recombines TRBV27 with TRBJ2-3; possibly TRBD2 for D (6 bases). The CDR3 spans 16 residues. Germline assignment: CDR1 MNHEY and CDR2 SMNVEV (reference sequence). The CDR3 sequence: CASGVIGGLDQDTQYF. For the CDR3, the DNA is TGTGCCAGCGGGGTAATCGGGGGACTTGACCAAGATACCCAGTATTTC.

This clonotype was counted many times. The CDR3 region is CAATEDGEETQYF. CDR3 bases: TGTGCCGCCACCGAGGACGGAGAAGAGACCCAGTACTTC. The chain links TRBV10-3 to TRBJ2-1; D ambiguous. The DNA matches TRBJ2-5 better at its end, which makes the J call doubtful. This CDR3 is built from 13 residues. Germline V lookup: CDR1 ENHRY, CDR2 SYGVKD.

This clonotype is medium-sized (0.01 to 0.1%) by share. V is TRBV6-1 and J is TRBJ2-3, with D uncertain. Trimming removed 3 bases from V and 1 base from J, with 8 bases in between. The CDR3 is 14 residues long. From germline, CDR1 is MNHNS and CDR2 SASEGT. CDR3 amino acids: CASSDPGRTDTQYF. The CDR3 nucleotides read TGTGCCAGCAGTGACCCTGGCCGCACAGATACGCAGTATTTT.

The chain has TRBV6-4 and TRBJ1-6, with 9 bases identical to TRBD1. Trimming cost V 4 bases and J 10 bases; bases outside gene matches: 5. Germline lookup yields CDR1 MRHNA and CDR2 SNTAGT. The CDR3 extends over 14 amino acids. DNA for the CDR3: TGTGCCAGCAGTGGGGACAGGGAGACATCACCCCTCCACTTT. As protein: CASSGDRETSPLHF.

This clonotype showed up just a few times. J is TRBJ2-3 and V is TRBV6-1; 7 nucleotides line up with TRBD1. Trimming took 6 bases from V and 10 from J; bases not matched to a gene: 16. The CDR3 is 15 residues long. Germline lookup yields CDR1 MNHNS and CDR2 SASEGT. In DNA form, the CDR3 reads TGTGCCAGCAGACTCCAGGCTGTGATTACAGGGGCGCAGTATTTT. Translated, it gives CASRLQAVITGAQYF.

This rearrangement joins TRBV9 to TRBJ2-1; no clear D gene. The V end lost 4 bases, the J end lost 7 bases, and 12 bases lay between the germline ends. The CDR3 has 13 amino acids. Germline CDR1 SGDLS, CDR2 YYNGEE. CDR3 protein: CASSLSGFNEQFF. The DNA of the CDR3 is TGTGCCAGCAGCCTATCTGGATTTAATGAGCAGTTCTTC.

The sample holds many counts of this clonotype. The J gene is TRBJ1-1, the V gene TRBV6-5; D is uncertain. The CDR3 has 14 residues. The V end lost 2 bases, the J end lost 0 bases, and 7 bases lay between the germline ends. Per germline, CDR1 MNHEY and CDR2 SVGAGI. This CDR3 is CASSYEGMNTEAFF. The CDR3 bases are TGTGCCAGCAGTTACGAGGGTATGAACACTGAAGCTTTCTTT.

In this sample, this clonotype turned up a few times. One end of the junction varies from germline; a read error may be responsible. The chain carries TRBV6-5 and TRBJ2-2, with no clear D. Germline CDR1 MNHEY, CDR2 SVGAGI. This CDR3 is built from 15 residues. CDR3 sequence (DNA): TGTGCCAGCAGACTCCAGTCCGGAATTCCCGATGAGCTGTATTTT. Translated: CASRLQSGIPDELYF.

This sequence joins TRBV6-1 and TRBJ2-3, with D possibly TRBD2 on 6 matching bases. Germline CDR1 MNHNS, CDR2 SASEGT. The CDR3 is 15 amino acids. Trimming removed 6 bases from V and 2 bases from J, with 15 bases in between. CDR3 coding DNA: TGTGCCAGCAGGGATTCTAGCGCCCACACAGATACGCAGTATTTT. Protein: CASRDSSAHTDTQYF.

The rearrangement uses TRBV5-1 and TRBJ2-5; 11 positions agree with TRBD2. This CDR3 has 16 residues. J was trimmed by 4 bases and V by 0 bases; bases with no gene match: 5. Germline-derived CDR1 and CDR2 are SGHRS and YFSETQ. The CDR3 region has the DNA TGCGCCAGCAGCTTGGGAGGCACTAGCGGGGGAGAGACCCAGTACTTC. Translating gives CASSLGGTSGGETQYF. The variable domain in full, with the rest retrieved from reference TRBV5-1 and TRBJ2-5, is KAGVTQTPRYLIKTRGQQVTLSCSPISGHRSVSWYQQTPGQGLQFLFEYFSETQRNKGNFPGRFSGRQFSNSRSEMNVSTLELGDSALYLCASSLGGTSGGETQYFGPGTRLLVL.